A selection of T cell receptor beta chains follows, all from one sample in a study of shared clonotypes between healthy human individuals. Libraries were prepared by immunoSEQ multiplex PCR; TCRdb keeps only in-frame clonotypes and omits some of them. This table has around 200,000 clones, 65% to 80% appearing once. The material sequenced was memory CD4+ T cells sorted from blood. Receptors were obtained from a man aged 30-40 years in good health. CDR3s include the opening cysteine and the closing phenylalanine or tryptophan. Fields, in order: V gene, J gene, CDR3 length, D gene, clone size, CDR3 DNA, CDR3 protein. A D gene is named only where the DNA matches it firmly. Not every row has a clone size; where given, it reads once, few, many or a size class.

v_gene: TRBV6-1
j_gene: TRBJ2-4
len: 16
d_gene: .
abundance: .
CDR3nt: TGTGCCAGCAGTGAAGAGGGACCCCCACACGAAAACATTCAGTACTTC
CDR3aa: CASSEEGPPHENIQYF

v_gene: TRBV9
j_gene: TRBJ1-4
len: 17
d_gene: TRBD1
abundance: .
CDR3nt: TGTGCCAGCAGCGGACCACAGGGGACAACAACTAATGAAAAACTGTTTTTT
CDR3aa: CASSGPQGTTTNEKLFF

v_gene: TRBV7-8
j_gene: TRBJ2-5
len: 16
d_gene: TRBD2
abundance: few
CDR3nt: TGTGCCAGCAGCCTGAGGACTAGCGGTGCTCGCGAGACCCAGTACTTC
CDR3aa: CASSLRTSGARETQYF

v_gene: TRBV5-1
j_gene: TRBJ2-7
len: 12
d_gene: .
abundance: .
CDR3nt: TGCGCCAGCAGACAGGACAACTACGAGCAGTACTTC
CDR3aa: CASRQDNYEQYF

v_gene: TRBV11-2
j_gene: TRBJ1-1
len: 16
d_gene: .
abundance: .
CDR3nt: TGTGCCAGCAGCTTATTTTTGGGCAGCTGGAACACTGAAGCTTTCTTT
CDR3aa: CASSLFLGSWNTEAFF

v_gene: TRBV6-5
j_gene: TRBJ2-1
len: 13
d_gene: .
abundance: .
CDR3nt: TGTGCCAGCAGTTCCCATAGTATGGATGAGCAGTTCTTC
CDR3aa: CASSSHSMDEQFF

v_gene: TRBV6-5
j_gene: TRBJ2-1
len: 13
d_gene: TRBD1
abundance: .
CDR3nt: TGTGCCAGCAGCACAGGGGTCTCCAATGAGCAGTTCTTC
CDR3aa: CASSTGVSNEQFF

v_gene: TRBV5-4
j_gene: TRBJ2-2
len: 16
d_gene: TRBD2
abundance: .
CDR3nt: TGTGCCAGCAGCTCACTTCCGGGACTAGCTTCCGGGGAGCTGTTTTTT
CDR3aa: CASSSLPGLASGELFF

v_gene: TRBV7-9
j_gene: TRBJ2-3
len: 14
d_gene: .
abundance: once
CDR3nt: TGTGCCAGCAGCCAAAGGCGGGACACAGATACGCAGTATTTT
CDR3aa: CASSQRRDTDTQYF

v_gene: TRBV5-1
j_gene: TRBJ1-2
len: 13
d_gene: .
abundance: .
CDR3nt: TGCGCCAGCAGCTTAGACGGCGTTTATGGCTACACCTTC
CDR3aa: CASSLDGVYGYTF

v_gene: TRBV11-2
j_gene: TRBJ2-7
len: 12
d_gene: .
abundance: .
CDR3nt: TGTGCCAGCAGCTGGGAGGTGGGGGAGCAGTACTTC
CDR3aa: CASSWEVGEQYF

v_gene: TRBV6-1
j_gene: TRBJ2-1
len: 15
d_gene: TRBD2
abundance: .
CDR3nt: TGTGCCAGCAGCCCAGCCCTAGCGGGAGGGAGGGAGCAGTTCTTC
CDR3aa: CASSPALAGGREQFF

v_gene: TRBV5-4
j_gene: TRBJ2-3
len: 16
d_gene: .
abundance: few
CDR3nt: TGTGCCAGCAGCCGAGACAGGAGGACTAGCACAGATACGCAGTATTTT
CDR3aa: CASSRDRRTSTDTQYF

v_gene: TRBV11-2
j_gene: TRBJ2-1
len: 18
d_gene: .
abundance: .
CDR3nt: TGTGCCAGCAGCGACGGTTTGTCGGGACTCACATTCTACAATGAGCAGTTCTTC
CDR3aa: CASSDGLSGLTFYNEQFF

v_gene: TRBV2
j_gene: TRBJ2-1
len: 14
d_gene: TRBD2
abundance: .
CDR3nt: TGTGCCAGCGCCACCGGGACTACAGTGGGTGAGCAGTTCTTC
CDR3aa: CASATGTTVGEQFF

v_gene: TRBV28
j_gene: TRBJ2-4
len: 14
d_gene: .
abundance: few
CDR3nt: TGTGCCAGCAGTCCCAGTGGAGCCAAAAACATTCAGTACTTC
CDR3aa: CASSPSGAKNIQYF

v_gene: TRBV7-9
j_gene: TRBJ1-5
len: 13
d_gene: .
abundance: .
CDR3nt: TGTGCCAGCAGCTTCGGACAGAATCAGCCCCAGCATTTT
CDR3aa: CASSFGQNQPQHF

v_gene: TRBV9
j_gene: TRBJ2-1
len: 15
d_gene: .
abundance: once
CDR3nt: TGTGCCAGCAGCGTAGGCACTAGCTCCTACAATGAGCAGTTCTTC
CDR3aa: CASSVGTSSYNEQFF

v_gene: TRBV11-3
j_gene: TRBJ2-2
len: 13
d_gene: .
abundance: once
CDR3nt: TGTGCCAGCAGCCTACATGTTCCCGGGGAGCTGTTTTTT
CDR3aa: CASSLHVPGELFF

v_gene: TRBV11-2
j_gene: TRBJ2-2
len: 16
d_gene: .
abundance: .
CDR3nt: TGTGCCAGCAGCTTAGATCTTTCGGGAATCACCGGGGAGCTGTTTTTT
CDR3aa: CASSLDLSGITGELFF

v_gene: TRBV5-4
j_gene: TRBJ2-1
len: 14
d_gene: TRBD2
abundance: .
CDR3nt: TGTGCCAGCAGCTTTGGTAGCGGGAAAAATGAGCAGTTCTTC
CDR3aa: CASSFGSGKNEQFF

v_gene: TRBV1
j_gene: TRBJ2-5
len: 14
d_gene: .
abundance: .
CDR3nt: TGCACCAGCAGCCAACACGCCTTAAGGGGGACCCAGTACTTC
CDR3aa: CTSSQHALRGTQYF

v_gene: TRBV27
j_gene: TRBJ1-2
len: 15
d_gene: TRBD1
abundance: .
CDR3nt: TGTGCCAGCAGTTTATTACCCGACAGGGGCGGTGGCTACACCTTC
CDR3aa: CASSLLPDRGGGYTF

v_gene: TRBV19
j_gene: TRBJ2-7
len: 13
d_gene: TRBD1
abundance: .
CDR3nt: TGTGCCAGTGGGGACAGGAGCCCCTACGAGCAGTACTTC
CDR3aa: CASGDRSPYEQYF

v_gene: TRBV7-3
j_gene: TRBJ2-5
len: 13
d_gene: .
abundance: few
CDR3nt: TGTGCCAGCAGCCCCCGGCCCGGGGAGACCCAGTACTTC
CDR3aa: CASSPRPGETQYF

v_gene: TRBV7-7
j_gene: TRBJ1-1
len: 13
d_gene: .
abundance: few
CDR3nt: TGTGCTAGCAGCAAAGCAGAAAACACTGAAGCTTTCTTT
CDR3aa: CASSKAENTEAFF

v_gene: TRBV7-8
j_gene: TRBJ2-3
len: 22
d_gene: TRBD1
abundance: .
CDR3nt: TGTGCCAGCAGCCCCCAGAGAGCAGGGGGCCCAGGGCGGAGACCCCGCGGAGATACGCAGTATTTT
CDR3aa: CASSPQRAGGPGRRPRGDTQYF

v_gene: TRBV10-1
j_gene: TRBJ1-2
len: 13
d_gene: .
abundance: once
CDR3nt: TGCGCCAGCAGTACCGGGACCTCCTATGGCTACACCTTC
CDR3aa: CASSTGTSYGYTF

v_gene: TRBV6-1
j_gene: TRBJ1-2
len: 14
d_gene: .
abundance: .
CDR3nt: TGTGCCAGCAGTGAAGGCCCTGGGCCCTATGGCTACACCTTC
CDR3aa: CASSEGPGPYGYTF

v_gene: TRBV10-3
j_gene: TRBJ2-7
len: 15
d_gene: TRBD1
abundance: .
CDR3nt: TGTGCCATCAGATCCGGACAGGGGCGCTCCTACGAGCAGTACTTC
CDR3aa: CAIRSGQGRSYEQYF